A selection of T cell receptor beta chains follows, all from one sample in a study of blood T cells in healthy people across ages. A single record per CDR3 protein comes from TCRdb applying MiXCR to the 5' RACE reads. The sample includes approximately 1,700,000 distinct CDR3 sequences, roughly two fifths of them seen just once. Sample: blood. These receptors all come from a human donor in good health. CDR3s include the opening cysteine and the closing phenylalanine or tryptophan. A D gene is named only where the DNA matches it firmly.

- TRBJ1-1 12 TRBV20-1 CSARDDTLEAFF
- TRBJ1-2 14 TRBV4-2 CASSQDFGKKGYTF
- TRBJ2-7 13 TRBV7-2 CASSFRSTYEQYF
TRBD2 TRBJ2-1 18 TRBV4-3 CASSQDELAGLRGNEQFF
- TRBJ2-5 14 TRBV2 CASNLGRTQETQYF
TRBD1 TRBJ2-1 19 TRBV7-3 CASSSRDREVLFSYNEQFF
- TRBJ1-2 18 TRBV28 CASSATTGMDQPLYGYTF
- TRBJ1-4 13 TRBV3-1 CASNGRGDEKLFF
- TRBJ2-3 13 TRBV2 CASTSRVPDTQYF
- TRBJ2-4 13 TRBV5-8 CASSRRAKNIQYF
- TRBJ2-7 13 TRBV20-1 CSAGETPYYEQYF
- TRBJ1-6 17 TRBV4-1 CASSHGEGGSYNSPLHF
- TRBJ2-3 13 TRBV29-1 CSASIRATDTQYF
- TRBJ1-2 13 TRBV6-5 CASRYTGLNGYTF
TRBD1 TRBJ2-1 15 TRBV5-1 CASISGQGAYNEQFF
TRBD1 TRBJ1-2 15 TRBV6-1 CASSARTGVDYGYTF
- TRBJ1-1 16 TRBV12-3/TRBV12-4 CASSLSGPGANTEAFF
TRBD1 TRBJ2-1 13 TRBV7-9 CAGSKDRGGEQFF
TRBD1 TRBJ1-2 15 TRBV9 CASSVDRQGGYGYTF
- TRBJ2-1 12 TRBV12-3/TRBV12-4 CASRESYNEQFF
TRBD2 TRBJ2-1 14 TRBV29-1 CSVARGLVPNEQFF
- - 12 TRBV12-3/TRBV12-4 CASSLAPWTQYF
TRBD1 TRBJ2-5 14 TRBV7-2 CASSPGQASTAQYF
- TRBJ1-2 12 TRBV20-1 CSARGGPYGYTF
- TRBJ1-2 17 TRBV15 CATSRDGGQGIGYGYTF
TRBD1 TRBJ2-2 14 TRBV19 CASMSRGIAGELFF
TRBD2 TRBJ2-1 17 TRBV4-2 CASSHHRRGDGLNEQFF
TRBD1 TRBJ1-2 15 TRBV5-1 CASSLGGQGAGGYTF
- TRBJ2-1 16 TRBV12-3/TRBV12-4 CASSRSGGGRNNEQFF
- TRBJ2-2 18 TRBV7-2 CASSLRKGANRNTGELFF
TRBD1 TRBJ1-5 15 TRBV4-3 CASSPRQGANQPQHF
TRBD1 TRBJ2-5 13 TRBV10-3 CAISGQGGETQYF
TRBD2 TRBJ2-1 16 TRBV10-3 CAISALAEGSYNEQFF
- TRBJ1-4 16 TRBV13 CASSIPGGATNEKLFF
- TRBJ1-2 16 TRBV5-1 CASRLDIGQPFEGYTF
- TRBJ1-2 18 TRBV12-3/TRBV12-4 CASSLAPGRSGSNYGYTF
- TRBJ1-5 16 TRBV4-3 CASSQDGSGGNQPQHF